The rows below give T cell receptor beta chains drawn from one sample of a study of response to subunit inactivated influenza vaccine. MiXCR was run by TCRdb on the RT-PCR reads, yielding one entry per CDR3 protein. In the table there are roughly 160,000 distinct CDR3 sequences, about a tenth of which are singletons. The sample here was non-naive T cells sorted from PBMCs, taken roughly 46 days after vaccination. The receptors stem from a man aged 50-60 years who received an inactivated influenza vaccine. The CDR3 runs from the conserved cysteine through the conserved F or W. The D gene is left open where the match is weak. Clone size, where shown, is once, few, many, or a class for clones that have expanded.

size	V	D	J	CDR3	DNA
many	TRBV7-8	.	TRBJ2-3	CASSLVDVTESTDTQYF	TGTGCCAGCAGCTTAGTAGATGTGACGGAGAGCACAGATACGCAGTATTTT
.	TRBV2	TRBD1	TRBJ2-1	CAIDRAKYNEQFF	TGTGCCATCGACAGGGCGAAATACAATGAGCAGTTCTTC
many	TRBV4-3	.	TRBJ1-5	CASSQTLSWEPDSNQPQHF	TGCGCCAGCAGCCAGACACTGAGTTGGGAGCCAGATAGCAATCAGCCCCAGCATTTT
few	TRBV6-2/TRBV6-3	.	TRBJ2-7	CASSYQRAGSYEQYF	TGTGCCAGCAGTTACCAGCGGGCGGGCTCCTACGAGCAGTACTTC
few	TRBV20-1	TRBD2	TRBJ2-2	CSAAAGGLLFGELFF	TGCAGTGCTGCCGCGGGGGGGCTTCTTTTCGGGGAGCTGTTTTTT
few	TRBV4-1	.	TRBJ1-1	CASRSAGAEAFF	TGCGCCAGCAGGTCCGCGGGGGCTGAAGCTTTCTTT
many	TRBV5-1	.	TRBJ1-1	CASSLAGGATEAFF	TGCGCCAGCAGCTTGGCGGGAGGGGCCACTGAAGCTTTCTTT
.	TRBV7-2	.	TRBJ2-3	CASSRLYTDTQYF	TGTGCCAGCAGCCGGTTATACACAGATACGCAGTATTTT
.	TRBV4-2	TRBD2	TRBJ2-2	CASSQKAGGLGTGELFF	TGTGCCAGCAGCCAAAAAGCGGGAGGACTTGGGACCGGGGAGCTGTTTTTT
.	TRBV6-2/TRBV6-3	TRBD2	TRBJ2-1	CASSYRSSGGANEQFF	TGTGCCAGCAGTTACAGGTCTAGCGGGGGGGCTAATGAGCAGTTCTTC